These T cell receptor beta chains were read from a single sample in a study of T cell responses to AZD1222 COVID-19 vaccine. The repertoire was sequenced with immunoSEQ multiplex PCR; TCRdb's copy has only in-frame clones and lacks some. This table has some 71,000 clones, roughly 89% appearing once. The sequencing here drew on peripheral blood, taken on day 0 of AZD1222 vaccination. The origin of the receptors is an adult in good health. CDR3s include the opening cysteine and the closing phenylalanine or tryptophan. Clone size is given for some rows only: seen once, a few or many times, or a class if the clone is expanded.

abundance	len	v_gene	j_gene	CDR3aa
.	13	TRBV4-1	TRBJ1-1	CASSGQANTEAFF
.	12	TRBV5-4	TRBJ1-6	CASRTDNSPLHF
few	14	TRBV27	TRBJ1-2	CASSSTGSNYGYTF
.	18	TRBV3-1/TRBV3-2	TRBJ1-1	CASSPYRASASDPPRAFF
.	15	TRBV5-1	TRBJ2-1	CASARGQGVHNEQFF
.	14	TRBV19	TRBJ2-7	CASSITTEPYEQYF
once	16	TRBV7-9	TRBJ2-1	CASSPLSGTGGLEQFF
.	18	TRBV7-2	TRBJ2-7	CASSGGTSGARHSYEQYF
.	12	TRBV7-9	TRBJ2-7	CASSLTGDEQYF
once	13	TRBV2	TRBJ2-7	CAIAGPGSYEQYF
.	11	TRBV12-3/TRBV12-4	TRBJ2-7	CASSLSDEQYF
.	14	TRBV21-1	TRBJ1-5	CASSTGISNQPQHF
.	16	TRBV7-3	TRBJ2-2	CASSSSGTRNTGELFF
.	16	TRBV10-3	TRBJ1-6	CAINSKQSTESSPLHF
.	15	TRBV18	TRBJ2-1	CASSPLASPSGEQFF
.	13	TRBV10-3	TRBJ1-2	CATDGQGAPGYTF
.	16	TRBV7-3	TRBJ1-2	CASSPAGQNTNYGYTF
.	16	TRBV10-3	TRBJ1-1	CAISESFLGRSTEAFF
.	14	TRBV5-1	TRBJ2-7	CASSSQGDTYEQYF
.	12	TRBV6-5	TRBJ1-2	CASRPIQGGYTF
.	14	TRBV5-3	TRBJ1-1	CARSRTGTNTEAFF
.	14	TRBV18	TRBJ1-2	CASSPDRGNYGYTF
.	13	TRBV2	TRBJ1-2	CASSEGGYYGYTF
.	14	TRBV7-2	TRBJ1-2	CASSSQGAVAGYTF
once	13	TRBV7-2	TRBJ2-7	CASSLRLAHEQYF
.	15	TRBV7-8	TRBJ1-1	CASRPTPDRDTEAFF
.	16	TRBV9	TRBJ2-3	CASSPAGSRSTDTQYF
.	15	TRBV5-1	TRBJ1-4	CASSLGGAANEKLFF
.	14	TRBV9	TRBJ1-2	CASSGGTSSLGYTF
.	11	TRBV5-1	TRBJ1-2	CASSNGDGYTF
few	15	TRBV15	TRBJ1-3	CATSRDIYSGNTIYF
.	11	TRBV2	TRBJ1-1	CASSVNTEAFF
.	14	TRBV6-4	TRBJ2-1	CASSSGTSNREQFF
few	12	TRBV7-9	TRBJ1-2	CASSRRVGGYTF
.	12	TRBV30	TRBJ1-1	CASLKHNTEAFF
.	13	TRBV5-1	TRBJ2-7	CASSPGRDYEQYF
.	13	TRBV14	TRBJ1-2	CASSQFRGVGYTF
.	21	TRBV10-3	TRBJ1-5	CAISESRIVGDSTNSNQPQHF
.	13	TRBV30	TRBJ1-3	CAWSKTGGNTIYF
.	16	TRBV3-1/TRBV3-2	TRBJ2-2	CASSQVDGMNTGELFF
.	14	TRBV5-1	TRBJ1-1	CASSLGSANTEAFF
.	16	TRBV30	TRBJ2-1	CAWSTGTSGGANEQFF